This TCR beta chain was recorded in a study of blood T cell repertoires in COVID-19 (dated by TCRdb to between 2020 and 2021). Some background on the complete study: Samples from collaborators originated in the United States, Italy and Spain and spanned both the acute and convalescent phases of COVID-19. A freely available public database, intended as a resource for researchers studying the immune response to SARS-CoV-2, is where the repertoires were released. The sample metadata nearly always contained a de-identified subject ID, COVID-19 status, age in years and sex. The material from the prospective study consisted of cDNA or gDNA derived from T cells, B-cell-depleted T cells, or PBMCs. The samples were drawn from two sources: the first 160 participants of the ongoing ImmuneRACE study, and 1,000 to 1,500 subjects contributed by 6 global collaborators. Deeply sampled blood TCRbeta repertoires from subjects exposed to, actively infected with, or recovered from COVID-19 were included in the dataset. Where available, HLA class I and class II types were taken from metadata supplied by the sample provider and were not determined by assay-based typing.

TCRbeta CDR3 regions were amplified from genomic DNA using the immunoSEQ Assay, a bias-controlled multiplex PCR. The source study handled its data this way. Nucleated cell counts per sample were estimated from amplification of reference gene primers within the assay. Sequence reads were collapsed and filtered to measure the absolute abundance of every unique TCRbeta CDR3 rearrangement. For each sample, productive Simpson clonality was calculated as the square root of Simpson's diversity index across productive rearrangements. The table comes from immuneACCESS by way of TCRdb, which keeps in-frame sequences with V and J called. Part of the clones is missing from these tables; in studies checked, under half for an unresolved V gene and the rest for unknown reasons. V and J calls and clone size are copied from that table; D and trimming were computed from the DNA. The sample data list some 310,000 clones, and about 90% of these were observed just once. Roughly a tenth of the sample is in the top ten clones.

Enrolling through a virtual design, the prospective study's participants ranged in age from roughly 18 to 95 years and lived across roughly 24 United States geographic areas. In the prospective study, participants were assigned to cohorts based on the clinical history participants reported in a screening survey and a study questionnaire. Recovered participants in ImmuneRACE Cohort 3 were defined as having two consecutive negative NP/OP PCR tests, clearance from a healthcare professional, or resolution of symptoms. In the prospective study, mobile phlebotomists collected whole blood, serum and a nasopharyngeal or oropharyngeal swab from each participant. Over an approximately 2-month period, participants in the prospective study had the option of providing additional blood draws and questionnaires. Before DNA extraction, prospective study blood samples were shipped either frozen or at room temperature.

In regard to this clone: The antigen this receptor binds is unknown. The sample holds no much larger clone one base away, and base qualities are not on file.

Study-wide findings and limitations: How much clinical and demographic metadata was included differed by source and by participant, and the metadata was provided uncurated.

Specimen: PBMCs or T cells enriched from blood (not recorded which). The source of this sequence is a woman in her twenties or thirties who had recovered from COVID-19.

DNA sequence: TGTGCCACCAGTGCCGGGACAGGCCATTCACCCCTCCACTTT. Its protein is CATSAGTGHSPLHF. Recombination connected TRBV24-1 to TRBJ1-6; 8 bases in between match TRBD1. Trimming takes 5 bases off V and 8 bases off J; junction bases not matched to a gene: 4. Spanning cysteine to phenylalanine, the CDR3 consists of 14 amino acids. The only DNA kept is the CDR3, 42 bases in frame from the first base. From a lookup of the germline V gene, CDR1 and CDR2 are KGHDR and SFDVKD.